Described below is a single TCR beta chain sequence and its context. This sample is drawn from a study of blood T cell repertoires in COVID-19. Libraries were prepared by immunoSEQ multiplex PCR; TCRdb keeps only in-frame clonotypes and omits some of them. The repertoire holds over 200,000 clones, with about 80% as singletons. Trimming took 4 bases from V and 7 from J, leaving 16 bases between them. The germline V gene has CDR1 MNHEY and CDR2 SMNVEV (reference sequence). This CDR3 region has 14 residues. The chain is built from TRBV27 and TRBJ1-1, with D possibly matching TRBD1 (6 bases). Sequencing was performed on peripheral blood. This clonotype was obtained from a woman of 80 years or more with COVID-19, enrolled during active disease. In DNA form, the CDR3 reads TGTGCCAGCAGTTCGACGGGGGGGCAAGGTGAAGCTTTCTTT. This encodes CASSSTGGQGEAFF.